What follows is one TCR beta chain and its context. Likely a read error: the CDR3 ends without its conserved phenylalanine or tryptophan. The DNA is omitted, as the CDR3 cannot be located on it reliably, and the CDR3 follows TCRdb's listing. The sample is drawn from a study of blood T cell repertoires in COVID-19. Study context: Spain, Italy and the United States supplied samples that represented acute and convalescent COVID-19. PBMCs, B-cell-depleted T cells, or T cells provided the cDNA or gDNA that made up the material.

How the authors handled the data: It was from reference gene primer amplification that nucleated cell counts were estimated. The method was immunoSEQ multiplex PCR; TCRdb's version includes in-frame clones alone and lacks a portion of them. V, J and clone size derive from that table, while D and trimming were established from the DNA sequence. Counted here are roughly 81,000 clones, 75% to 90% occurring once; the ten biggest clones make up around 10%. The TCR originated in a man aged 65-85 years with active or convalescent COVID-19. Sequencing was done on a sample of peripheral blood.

Here the CDR3 reads CASSWKTGQRLEL. The chain couples TRBV7-2 to TRBJ1-1; TRBD1, as called in the table, went unchecked against the DNA. Germline-derived CDR1 and CDR2 are SGHTA and FQGNSA. The CDR3 has 13 amino acids, counting both end residues.